Many counts were recorded for the clone carrying this TCR beta chain. RNA transcripts yielded amplified TCR beta CDR3 regions. In the first-round RT-PCR of the TCR CDR3, the HTBI primer set was used. TCRdb reanalysed the multiplex PCR reads using MiXCR and keeps one entry per CDR3 protein. The sample lists around 400,000 distinct CDR3 sequences, less than 15% seen once, with over 8.5% in the top ten. This sample is part of a study of T cells in Graves' hyperthyroidism and ophthalmopathy. The clonotype originates from a young woman with Graves' hyperthyroidism. The sample taken for sequencing was blood.

This CDR3 reads CAAKQGISGANVLTF. In nucleotides, the CDR3 is TGTGCCGCCAAACAGGGGATCTCTGGGGCCAACGTCCTGACTTTC. V is TRBV28 and J is TRBJ2-6, with 7 bases aligning to TRBD1. Germline lookup yields CDR1 MDHEN and CDR2 SYDVKM. V lost 11 bases, J lost 0 bases, and 7 bases stayed unmatched. The CDR3 runs to 15 residues.